These T cell receptor beta chains were read from a single sample in a study of STAT5B mutations in CD4+ large granular lymphocyte leukemia. Here immunoSEQ multiplex PCR was the method, and the copy in TCRdb shows in-frame clones only, minus some. The sample records about 32,000 clones, about 70% being singletons. The sample consisted of CD4+ T cells from blood buffy coats. Receptors originate from a human donor in good health. The CDR3 runs from the conserved cysteine through the conserved F or W. The D gene is left open where the match is weak. Clone size is given for some rows only: seen once, a few or many times, or a class if the clone is expanded.

V gene,clone size,J gene,D gene,CDR3 protein,CDR3 DNA
TRBV2,NA,TRBJ1-5,NA,CASVAGISSNQPQHF,TGTGCCAGCGTCGCAGGGATAAGTAGCAATCAGCCCCAGCATTTT
TRBV30,NA,TRBJ1-2,NA,CAWSVGSNHGYTF,TGTGCCTGGAGTGTGGGCAGCAACCATGGCTACACCTTC
TRBV19,few,TRBJ1-1,NA,CASSIVWGGTEAFF,TGTGCCAGTAGTATAGTTTGGGGTGGCACTGAAGCTTTCTTT
TRBV7-9,NA,TRBJ2-5,NA,CASSYPRETQYF,TGTGCCAGCAGCTACCCTCGAGAGACCCAGTACTTC
TRBV14,NA,TRBJ2-3,TRBD1,CASSQVQHAGGLRTDTQYF,TGTGCCAGCAGCCAAGTTCAACACGCAGGGGGCTTGAGGACAGATACGCAGTATTTT
TRBV6-5,NA,TRBJ1-6,NA,CASSYGLNNSPLHF,TGTGCCAGCAGTTACGGGCTGAATAATTCACCCCTCCACTTT
TRBV7-2,NA,TRBJ1-4,NA,CASSLQGTNEKLFF,TGTGCCAGCAGCTTACAGGGGACTAATGAAAAACTGTTTTTT
TRBV10-3,NA,TRBJ2-2,TRBD2,CAISPSGDNTGELFF,TGTGCCATCAGTCCTAGCGGGGACAACACCGGGGAGCTGTTTTTT
TRBV6-5,NA,TRBJ2-7,NA,CASSYTGREQYF,TGTGCCAGCAGTTACACAGGACGGGAGCAGTACTTC
TRBV5-4,NA,TRBJ2-5,TRBD1,CASSSPTGGETQYF,TGTGCCAGCAGCTCACCGACAGGGGGAGAGACCCAGTACTTC
TRBV5-6,NA,TRBJ2-1,NA,CASSPGLANEQFF,TGTGCCAGCAGCCCGGGACTGGCAAATGAGCAGTTCTTC
TRBV7-2,once,TRBJ2-2,NA,CASSPRSVRGGELFF,TGTGCCAGCAGCCCCCGAAGCGTACGTGGCGGGGAGCTGTTTTTT
TRBV7-2,once,TRBJ2-1,TRBD2,CASSSWTSGVINEQFF,TGTGCCAGCAGCAGCTGGACTAGCGGGGTAATCAATGAGCAGTTCTTC
TRBV7-8,NA,TRBJ2-5,TRBD2,CASNLDGLGGETQYF,TGTGCCAGCAACCTAGATGGACTAGGTGGAGAGACCCAGTACTTC
TRBV29-1,NA,TRBJ2-1,TRBD2,CSVGTSGGHNEQFF,TGCAGCGTGGGCACTAGCGGGGGCCACAATGAGCAGTTCTTC
TRBV5-1,few,TRBJ2-7,NA,CASSSTGSSYEQYF,TGCGCCAGCAGCTCAACAGGGAGCTCCTACGAGCAGTACTTC
TRBV15,NA,TRBJ2-3,TRBD2,CATSTGGAGRDTQYF,TGTGCCACCAGCACCGGGGGGGCGGGTCGGGATACGCAGTATTTT
TRBV10-1,once,TRBJ1-1,NA,CASSGGTDSEAFF,TGCGCCAGCAGTGGCGGGACGGATTCTGAAGCTTTCTTT
TRBV11-2,NA,TRBJ1-5,NA,CASSLRGWGNQPQHF,TGTGCCAGCAGCTTAAGGGGATGGGGCAATCAGCCCCAGCATTTT
TRBV18,NA,TRBJ2-7,TRBD1,CASSPSGQAGEQYF,TGTGCCAGCTCACCTTCGGGACAGGCGGGCGAGCAGTACTTC
TRBV29-1,NA,TRBJ2-5,TRBD2,CSVRSGGIYQETQYF,TGCAGCGTGAGGAGCGGGGGGATATACCAAGAGACCCAGTACTTC
TRBV7-6,NA,TRBJ1-1,TRBD1,CASSLQGQGAIWNTEAFF,TGTGCCAGCAGCCTACAGGGGCAGGGGGCGATTTGGAACACTGAAGCTTTCTTT
TRBV4-1,NA,TRBJ1-6,NA,CASSQVPNSPLHF,TGCGCCAGCAGCCAAGTACCGAATTCACCCCTCCACTTT
TRBV10-3,NA,TRBJ2-7,TRBD2,CAINAGGNYEQYF,TGTGCCATCAATGCGGGGGGGAACTACGAGCAGTACTTC
TRBV7-9,NA,TRBJ1-2,TRBD1,CASSSLNRQGNYGYTF,TGTGCCAGCAGCTCGTTAAATCGACAGGGTAACTATGGCTACACCTTC
TRBV13,once,TRBJ1-6,NA,CASSIGGSYNSPLHF,TGTGCCAGCAGCATAGGGGGCTCCTATAATTCACCCCTCCACTTT
TRBV28,NA,TRBJ1-1,NA,CASTRVAETEAFF,TGTGCCAGCACACGAGTGGCAGAGACTGAAGCTTTCTTT
TRBV6-1,NA,TRBJ1-5,TRBD1,CASTARGANQPQHF,TGTGCCAGCACGGCCAGGGGGGCCAATCAGCCCCAGCATTTT
TRBV9,NA,TRBJ1-4,NA,CASSVGGRRNEKLFF,TGTGCCAGCAGCGTAGGGGGGCGACGCAATGAAAAACTGTTTTTT
TRBV19,NA,TRBJ1-5,NA,CASSIGSQPQHF,TGTGCCAGTAGTATAGGTTCTCAGCCCCAGCATTTT
TRBV5-6,NA,TRBJ2-3,NA,CASSLRPGSPTDTQYF,TGTGCCAGCAGCTTGCGTCCAGGGTCCCCCACAGATACGCAGTATTTT
TRBV18,few,TRBJ1-1,NA,CASSRETEIMNTEAFF,TGTGCCAGCTCCCGGGAGACAGAAATCATGAACACTGAAGCTTTCTTT
TRBV7-2,few,TRBJ1-6,NA,CASSPGLYSPLHF,TGTGCCAGCAGCCCAGGACTATATTCACCCCTCCACTTT
TRBV5-1,NA,TRBJ2-7,NA,CASSLNSPYEQYF,TGCGCCAGCAGCTTGAACAGCCCCTACGAGCAGTACTTC
TRBV4-3,few,TRBJ1-4,NA,CASSPRSARNEKLFF,TGCGCCAGCAGCCCCCGGTCGGCGAGAAATGAAAAACTGTTTTTT
TRBV4-1,NA,TRBJ2-5,NA,CASSRLEGETQYF,TGCGCCAGCAGCCGCCTAGAGGGGGAGACCCAGTACTTC
TRBV4-3,NA,TRBJ2-1,TRBD2,CASSQDLAGGPGFF,TGCGCCAGCAGCCAAGACCTAGCGGGGGGGCCGGGGTTCTTC
TRBV7-9,NA,TRBJ2-1,TRBD2,CASSPRSGGDNEQFF,TGTGCCAGCAGCCCCCGAAGCGGGGGGGACAATGAGCAGTTCTTC
TRBV7-6,NA,TRBJ2-7,NA,CASSLEEGFSYEQYF,TGTGCCAGCAGCTTAGAGGAGGGGTTCTCCTACGAGCAGTACTTC
TRBV2,once,TRBJ2-3,NA,CASSRDGIDTQYF,TGTGCCAGCAGTCGCGACGGGATAGATACGCAGTATTTT
TRBV7-7,NA,TRBJ2-2,NA,CASSFGGPTTGELFF,TGTGCCAGCAGCTTTGGGGGCCCGACCACCGGGGAGCTGTTTTTT
TRBV7-2,NA,TRBJ2-3,TRBD2,CASSQQSPGLAGGTDTQYF,TGTGCCAGCAGCCAGCAGAGTCCGGGACTAGCGGGGGGCACAGATACGCAGTATTTT
TRBV19,NA,TRBJ1-1,NA,CASSIGTANTEAFF,TGTGCCAGTAGTATAGGGACAGCGAACACTGAAGCTTTCTTT
TRBV7-2,NA,TRBJ1-1,TRBD1,CASSYDTGGGREAFF,TGTGCCAGCAGCTACGACACAGGGGGCGGTCGTGAAGCTTTCTTT
TRBV28,NA,TRBJ1-2,NA,CASSLIRTGRRNGYTF,TGTGCCAGCAGTTTAATAAGAACAGGCCGGCGGAACGGCTACACCTTC
TRBV28,NA,TRBJ1-2,NA,CASTSILGGSSNYGYTF,TGTGCCAGCACCTCCATACTGGGGGGGTCCTCTAACTATGGCTACACCTTC
TRBV6-6,NA,TRBJ1-6,NA,CASKGGDSPLHF,TGTGCCAGCAAGGGAGGGGATTCACCCCTCCACTTT
TRBV7-9,NA,TRBJ2-3,NA,CASSLGHPADTQYF,TGTGCCAGCAGTCTTGGCCATCCCGCAGATACGCAGTATTTT
TRBV11-2,NA,TRBJ1-4,TRBD1,CASMRGLEEKLFF,TGTGCCAGTATGAGGGGGCTGGAGGAAAAACTGTTTTTT
TRBV28,NA,TRBJ1-5,NA,CASSLSAGDQPQHF,TGTGCCAGCAGTTTATCGGCGGGAGATCAGCCCCAGCATTTT
TRBV4-2,NA,TRBJ1-6,NA,CASSQEVSYSPLHF,TGTGCCAGCAGCCAAGAGGTATCCTATTCACCCCTCCACTTT